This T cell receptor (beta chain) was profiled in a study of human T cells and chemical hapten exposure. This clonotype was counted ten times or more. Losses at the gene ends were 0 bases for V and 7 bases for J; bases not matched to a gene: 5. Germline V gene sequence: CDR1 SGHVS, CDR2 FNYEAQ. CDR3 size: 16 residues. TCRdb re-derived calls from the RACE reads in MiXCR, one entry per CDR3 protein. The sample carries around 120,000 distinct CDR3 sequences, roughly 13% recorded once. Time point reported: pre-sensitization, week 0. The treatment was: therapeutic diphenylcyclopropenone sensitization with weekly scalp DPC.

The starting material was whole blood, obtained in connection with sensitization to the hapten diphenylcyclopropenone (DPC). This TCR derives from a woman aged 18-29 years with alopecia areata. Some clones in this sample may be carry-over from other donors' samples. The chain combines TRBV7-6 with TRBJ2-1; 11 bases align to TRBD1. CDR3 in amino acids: CASSLAPGQGGNEQFF. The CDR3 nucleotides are TGTGCCAGCAGCTTAGCTCCGGGACAGGGGGGAAATGAGCAGTTCTTC. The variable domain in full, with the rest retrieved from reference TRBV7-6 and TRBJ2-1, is GAGVSQSPRYKVTKRGQDVALRCDPISGHVSLYWYRQALGQGPEFLTYFNYEAQQDKSGLPNDRFSAERPEGSISTLTIQRTEQRDSAMYRCASSLAPGQGGNEQFFGPGTRLTVL.